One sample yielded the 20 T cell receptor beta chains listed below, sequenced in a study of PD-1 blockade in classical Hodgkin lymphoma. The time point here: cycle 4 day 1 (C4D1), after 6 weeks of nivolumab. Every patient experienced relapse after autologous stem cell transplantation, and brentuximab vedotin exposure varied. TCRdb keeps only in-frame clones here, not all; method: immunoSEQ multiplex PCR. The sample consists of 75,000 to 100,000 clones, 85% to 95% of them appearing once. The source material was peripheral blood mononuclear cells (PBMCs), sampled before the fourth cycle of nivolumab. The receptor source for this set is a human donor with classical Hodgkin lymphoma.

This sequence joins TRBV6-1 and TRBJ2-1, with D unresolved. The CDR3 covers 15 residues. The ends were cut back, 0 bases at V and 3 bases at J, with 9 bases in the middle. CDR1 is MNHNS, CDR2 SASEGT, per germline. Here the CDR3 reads CASSEAKPYYNEQFF. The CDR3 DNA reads TGTGCCAGCAGTGAAGCGAAACCCTACTACAATGAGCAGTTCTTC.

Here the CDR3 reads CASSSPSGDEQYF. The CDR3 DNA follows: TGTGCCAGCAGTTCCCCCTCGGGGGACGAGCAGTACTTC. V gene TRBV6-1 combines with J gene TRBJ2-7, with a tentative D call TRBD2 (6 bases). Trimming took 5 bases from V and 5 from J, leaving 13 bases between them. Germline CDR1 and CDR2: MNHNS and SASEGT. This CDR3 spans 13 amino acids.

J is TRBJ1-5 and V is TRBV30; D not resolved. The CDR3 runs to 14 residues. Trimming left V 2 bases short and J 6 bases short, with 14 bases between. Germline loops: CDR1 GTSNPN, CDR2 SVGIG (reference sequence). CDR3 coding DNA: TGTGCCTGGAGTCCACCGGACGTGGGTCAGCCCCAGCATTTT. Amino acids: CAWSPPDVGQPQHF.

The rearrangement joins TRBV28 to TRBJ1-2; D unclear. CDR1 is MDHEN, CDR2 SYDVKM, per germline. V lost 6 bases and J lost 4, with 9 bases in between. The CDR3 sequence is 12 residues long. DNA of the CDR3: TGTGCCAGCAGCCCAGCCGCCTATGGCTACACCTTC. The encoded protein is CASSPAAYGYTF.

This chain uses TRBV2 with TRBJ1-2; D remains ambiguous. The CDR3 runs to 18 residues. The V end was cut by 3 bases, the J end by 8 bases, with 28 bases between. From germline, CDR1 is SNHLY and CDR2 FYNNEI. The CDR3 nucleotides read TGTGCCAGCAGTGAGTTGTTCGGGAGTGGAGACGCTACGGAGGGCTACACCTTC. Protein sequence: CASSELFGSGDATEGYTF.

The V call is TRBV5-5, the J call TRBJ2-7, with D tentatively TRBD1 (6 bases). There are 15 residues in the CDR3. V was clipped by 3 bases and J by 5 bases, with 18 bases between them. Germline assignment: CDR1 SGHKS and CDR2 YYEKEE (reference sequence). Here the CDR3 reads CASSSLRGKVNEQYF. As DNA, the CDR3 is TGTGCCAGCAGCTCTCTCAGGGGCAAGGTCAACGAGCAGTACTTC. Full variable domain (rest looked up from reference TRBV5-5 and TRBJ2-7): DAGVTQSPTHLIKTRGQQVTLRCSPISGHKSVSWYQQVLGQGPQFIFQYYEKEERGRGNFPDRFSARQFPNYSSELNVNALLLGDSALYLCASSSLRGKVNEQYFGPGTRLTVT.

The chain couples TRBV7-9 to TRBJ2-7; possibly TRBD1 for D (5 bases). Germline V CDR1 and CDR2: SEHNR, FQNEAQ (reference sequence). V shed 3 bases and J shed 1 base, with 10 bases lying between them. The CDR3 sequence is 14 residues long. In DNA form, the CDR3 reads TGTGCCAGCAGCTTTATGACAGATTCCTACGAGCAGTACTTC. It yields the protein CASSFMTDSYEQYF.

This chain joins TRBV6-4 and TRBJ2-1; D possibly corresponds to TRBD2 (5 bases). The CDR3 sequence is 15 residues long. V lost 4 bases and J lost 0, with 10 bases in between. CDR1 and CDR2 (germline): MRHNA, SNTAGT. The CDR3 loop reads CASSVQRGSYNEQFF. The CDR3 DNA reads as TGTGCCAGCAGTGTTCAACGGGGCTCCTACAATGAGCAGTTCTTC.

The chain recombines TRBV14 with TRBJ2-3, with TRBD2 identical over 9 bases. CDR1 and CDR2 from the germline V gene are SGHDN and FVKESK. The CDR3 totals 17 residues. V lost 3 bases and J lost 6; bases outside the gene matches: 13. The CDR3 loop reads CASSHRAGGALQDTQYF. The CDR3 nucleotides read TGTGCCAGCAGCCATCGAGCGGGAGGCGCCTTACAGGATACGCAGTATTTT.

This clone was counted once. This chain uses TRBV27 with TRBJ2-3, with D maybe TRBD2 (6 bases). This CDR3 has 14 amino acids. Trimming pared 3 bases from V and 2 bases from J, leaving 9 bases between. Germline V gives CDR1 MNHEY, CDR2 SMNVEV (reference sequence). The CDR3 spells CASSLWTTTDTQYF. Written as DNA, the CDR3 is TGTGCCAGCAGTTTGTGGACTACCACAGATACGCAGTATTTT.

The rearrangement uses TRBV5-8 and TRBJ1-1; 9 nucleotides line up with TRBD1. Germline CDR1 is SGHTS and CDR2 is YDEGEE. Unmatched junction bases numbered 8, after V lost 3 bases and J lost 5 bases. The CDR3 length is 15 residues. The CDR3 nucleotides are TGTGCCAGCAGCTGGACCGGGACAGGGAGGACTGAAGCTTTCTTT. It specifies CASSWTGTGRTEAFF.

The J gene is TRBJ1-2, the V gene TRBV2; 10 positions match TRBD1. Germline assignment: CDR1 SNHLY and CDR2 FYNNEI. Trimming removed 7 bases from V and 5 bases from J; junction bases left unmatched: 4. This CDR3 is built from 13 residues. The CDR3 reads CASKGDRGYGYTF. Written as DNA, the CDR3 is TGTGCCAGCAAGGGGGACAGGGGATATGGCTACACCTTC. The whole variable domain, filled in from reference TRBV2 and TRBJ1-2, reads EPEVTQTPSHQVTQMGQEVILRCVPISNHLYFYWYRQILGQKVEFLVSFYNNEISEKSEIFDDQFSVERPDGSNFTLKIRSTKLEDSAMYFCASKGDRGYGYTFGSGTRLTVV.

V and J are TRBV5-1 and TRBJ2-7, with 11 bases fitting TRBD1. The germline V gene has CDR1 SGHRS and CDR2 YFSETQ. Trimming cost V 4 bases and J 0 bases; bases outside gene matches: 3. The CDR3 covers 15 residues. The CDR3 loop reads CASSVGTGGSYEQYF. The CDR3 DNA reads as TGCGCCAGCAGCGTTGGGACAGGGGGCTCCTACGAGCAGTACTTC.

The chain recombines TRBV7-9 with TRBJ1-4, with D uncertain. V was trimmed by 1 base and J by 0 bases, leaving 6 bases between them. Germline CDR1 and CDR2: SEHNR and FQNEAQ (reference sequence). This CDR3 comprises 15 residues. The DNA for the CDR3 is TGTGCCAGCAGCTTAGGACCAGCAACTAATGAAAAACTGTTTTTT. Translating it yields CASSLGPATNEKLFF.

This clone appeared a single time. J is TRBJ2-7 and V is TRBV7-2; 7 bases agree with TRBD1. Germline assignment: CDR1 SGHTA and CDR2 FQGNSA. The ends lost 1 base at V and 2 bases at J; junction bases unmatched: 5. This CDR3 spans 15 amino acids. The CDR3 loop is CASSLEGTVPYEQYF. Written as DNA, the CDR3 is TGTGCCAGCAGCTTAGAGGGGACAGTCCCCTACGAGCAGTACTTC.

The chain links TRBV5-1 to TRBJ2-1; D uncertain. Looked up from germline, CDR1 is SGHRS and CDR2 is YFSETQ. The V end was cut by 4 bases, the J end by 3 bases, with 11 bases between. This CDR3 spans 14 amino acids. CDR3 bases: TGCGCCAGCAGCACCCTGGACGGCTACAATGAGCAGTTCTTC. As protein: CASSTLDGYNEQFF.

The CDR3 loop is CAWSAGTAQWGTDTQYF. The DNA of the CDR3 is TGTGCCTGGAGTGCCGGGACAGCCCAGTGGGGCACAGATACGCAGTATTTT. This chain uses TRBV30 with TRBJ2-3; 7 positions match TRBD1. Germline V gene data show CDR1 as GTSNPN and CDR2 as SVGIG (reference sequence). The CDR3 runs to 17 residues. V dropped 1 base and J dropped 1; count of bases not matched to a gene: 11.

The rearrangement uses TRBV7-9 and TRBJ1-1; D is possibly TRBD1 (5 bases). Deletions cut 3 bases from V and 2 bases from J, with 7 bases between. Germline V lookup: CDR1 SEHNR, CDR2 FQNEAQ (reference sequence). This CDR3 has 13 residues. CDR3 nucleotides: TGTGCCAGCAGCTTCGACAGTAACACTGAAGCTTTCTTT. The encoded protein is CASSFDSNTEAFF.

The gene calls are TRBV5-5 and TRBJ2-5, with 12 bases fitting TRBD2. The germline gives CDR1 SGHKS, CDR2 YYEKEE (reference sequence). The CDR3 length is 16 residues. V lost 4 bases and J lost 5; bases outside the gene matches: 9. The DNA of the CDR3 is TGTGCCAGCAGCCTGAGGACTAGCGGGATTGGGGAGACCCAGTACTTC. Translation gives CASSLRTSGIGETQYF.

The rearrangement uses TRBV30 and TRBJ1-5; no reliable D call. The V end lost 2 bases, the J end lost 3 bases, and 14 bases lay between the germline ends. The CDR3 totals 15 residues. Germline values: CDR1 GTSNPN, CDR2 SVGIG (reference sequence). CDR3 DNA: TGTGCCTGGAGTCCCCTAGGTAGGGACAATCAGCCCCAGCATTTT. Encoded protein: CAWSPLGRDNQPQHF.